This T cell receptor (beta chain) emerged from a study of blood T cells in healthy people across ages. For the second PCR, which ran for about 7 to 12 cycles, a sample-barcoded 5' primer and a J-beta primer mix were used. TCRdb re-called the 5' RACE reads with MiXCR, one entry per CDR3 protein. The sample lists some 930,000 distinct CDR3 sequences, 25% to 35% occurring once. This clonotype was detected a few times. Trimming took off 8 bases at V and 0 bases at J, with 14 bases between the two ends. The CDR3 has 14 residues. Germline-derived CDR1 and CDR2 are MNHEY and SMNVEV (reference sequence). Every sample gave at least 5.5 micrograms of total RNA when it was extracted. This sample also appeared in a second study, on T cells of mothers and their children. That study reports: Over 8.5 million TCR beta CDR3 reads were obtained from each mother, and approximately 3 million from each child.

Sequencing was carried out using blood. The sequence came from a woman between 40 and 55 years old in good health. The chain recombines TRBV27 with TRBJ2-7; no clear D. The CDR3 protein is CASSGSSPSYEQYF. CDR3 DNA sequence: TGTGCCAGCTCAGGATCTTCCCCCTCCTACGAGCAGTACTTC.